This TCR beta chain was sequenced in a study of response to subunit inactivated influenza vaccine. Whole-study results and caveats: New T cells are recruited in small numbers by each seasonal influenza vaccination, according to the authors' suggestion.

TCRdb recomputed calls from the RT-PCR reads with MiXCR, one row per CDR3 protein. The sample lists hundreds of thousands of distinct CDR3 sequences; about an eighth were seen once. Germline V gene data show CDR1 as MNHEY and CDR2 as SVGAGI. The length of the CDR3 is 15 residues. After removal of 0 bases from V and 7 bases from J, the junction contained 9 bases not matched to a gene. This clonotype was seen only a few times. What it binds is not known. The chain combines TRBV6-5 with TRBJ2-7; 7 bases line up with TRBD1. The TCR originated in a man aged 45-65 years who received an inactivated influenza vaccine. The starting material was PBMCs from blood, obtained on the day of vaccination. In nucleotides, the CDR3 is TGTGCCAGCAGTTACTCTCCACAGGGGTCTAAAGAGCAGTACTTC. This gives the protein CASSYSPQGSKEQYF.